This T cell receptor beta chain emerged from a study of T cell responses to AZD1222 COVID-19 vaccine. Study as a whole: Some second doses came at about 4 weeks and others at about 12 weeks; these were pooled.

Data came from immunoSEQ multiplex PCR; TCRdb stores just in-frame clones and leaves some out. The table has 140,000 or so clones, approximately 92% seen once. A remark on this clone: The antigen remains undetermined.

Study-level points and caveats: Repertoire collection took place solely once the T cell response had peaked. Unmutated regions of variants are reportedly targeted by nearly half of spike-specific TCRs. White British donors predominated, females outnumbered males, and clonal diversity was possibly underestimated.

This CDR3 spans 16 amino acids. After removal of 0 bases from V and 6 bases from J, the junction contained 1 base not matched to a gene. Per germline, CDR1 MRHNA and CDR2 SNTAGT. This receptor was obtained from an adult in good health. The source material was peripheral blood, sampled on day 0 of AZD1222 vaccination. V gene TRBV6-4 combines with J gene TRBJ2-1, with 14 bases fitting TRBD2. The CDR3 DNA reads as TGTGCCAGCAGTGACTCCGGGACTAGCGGGAGCAATGAGCAGTTCTTC. Amino acid sequence: CASSDSGTSGSNEQFF.